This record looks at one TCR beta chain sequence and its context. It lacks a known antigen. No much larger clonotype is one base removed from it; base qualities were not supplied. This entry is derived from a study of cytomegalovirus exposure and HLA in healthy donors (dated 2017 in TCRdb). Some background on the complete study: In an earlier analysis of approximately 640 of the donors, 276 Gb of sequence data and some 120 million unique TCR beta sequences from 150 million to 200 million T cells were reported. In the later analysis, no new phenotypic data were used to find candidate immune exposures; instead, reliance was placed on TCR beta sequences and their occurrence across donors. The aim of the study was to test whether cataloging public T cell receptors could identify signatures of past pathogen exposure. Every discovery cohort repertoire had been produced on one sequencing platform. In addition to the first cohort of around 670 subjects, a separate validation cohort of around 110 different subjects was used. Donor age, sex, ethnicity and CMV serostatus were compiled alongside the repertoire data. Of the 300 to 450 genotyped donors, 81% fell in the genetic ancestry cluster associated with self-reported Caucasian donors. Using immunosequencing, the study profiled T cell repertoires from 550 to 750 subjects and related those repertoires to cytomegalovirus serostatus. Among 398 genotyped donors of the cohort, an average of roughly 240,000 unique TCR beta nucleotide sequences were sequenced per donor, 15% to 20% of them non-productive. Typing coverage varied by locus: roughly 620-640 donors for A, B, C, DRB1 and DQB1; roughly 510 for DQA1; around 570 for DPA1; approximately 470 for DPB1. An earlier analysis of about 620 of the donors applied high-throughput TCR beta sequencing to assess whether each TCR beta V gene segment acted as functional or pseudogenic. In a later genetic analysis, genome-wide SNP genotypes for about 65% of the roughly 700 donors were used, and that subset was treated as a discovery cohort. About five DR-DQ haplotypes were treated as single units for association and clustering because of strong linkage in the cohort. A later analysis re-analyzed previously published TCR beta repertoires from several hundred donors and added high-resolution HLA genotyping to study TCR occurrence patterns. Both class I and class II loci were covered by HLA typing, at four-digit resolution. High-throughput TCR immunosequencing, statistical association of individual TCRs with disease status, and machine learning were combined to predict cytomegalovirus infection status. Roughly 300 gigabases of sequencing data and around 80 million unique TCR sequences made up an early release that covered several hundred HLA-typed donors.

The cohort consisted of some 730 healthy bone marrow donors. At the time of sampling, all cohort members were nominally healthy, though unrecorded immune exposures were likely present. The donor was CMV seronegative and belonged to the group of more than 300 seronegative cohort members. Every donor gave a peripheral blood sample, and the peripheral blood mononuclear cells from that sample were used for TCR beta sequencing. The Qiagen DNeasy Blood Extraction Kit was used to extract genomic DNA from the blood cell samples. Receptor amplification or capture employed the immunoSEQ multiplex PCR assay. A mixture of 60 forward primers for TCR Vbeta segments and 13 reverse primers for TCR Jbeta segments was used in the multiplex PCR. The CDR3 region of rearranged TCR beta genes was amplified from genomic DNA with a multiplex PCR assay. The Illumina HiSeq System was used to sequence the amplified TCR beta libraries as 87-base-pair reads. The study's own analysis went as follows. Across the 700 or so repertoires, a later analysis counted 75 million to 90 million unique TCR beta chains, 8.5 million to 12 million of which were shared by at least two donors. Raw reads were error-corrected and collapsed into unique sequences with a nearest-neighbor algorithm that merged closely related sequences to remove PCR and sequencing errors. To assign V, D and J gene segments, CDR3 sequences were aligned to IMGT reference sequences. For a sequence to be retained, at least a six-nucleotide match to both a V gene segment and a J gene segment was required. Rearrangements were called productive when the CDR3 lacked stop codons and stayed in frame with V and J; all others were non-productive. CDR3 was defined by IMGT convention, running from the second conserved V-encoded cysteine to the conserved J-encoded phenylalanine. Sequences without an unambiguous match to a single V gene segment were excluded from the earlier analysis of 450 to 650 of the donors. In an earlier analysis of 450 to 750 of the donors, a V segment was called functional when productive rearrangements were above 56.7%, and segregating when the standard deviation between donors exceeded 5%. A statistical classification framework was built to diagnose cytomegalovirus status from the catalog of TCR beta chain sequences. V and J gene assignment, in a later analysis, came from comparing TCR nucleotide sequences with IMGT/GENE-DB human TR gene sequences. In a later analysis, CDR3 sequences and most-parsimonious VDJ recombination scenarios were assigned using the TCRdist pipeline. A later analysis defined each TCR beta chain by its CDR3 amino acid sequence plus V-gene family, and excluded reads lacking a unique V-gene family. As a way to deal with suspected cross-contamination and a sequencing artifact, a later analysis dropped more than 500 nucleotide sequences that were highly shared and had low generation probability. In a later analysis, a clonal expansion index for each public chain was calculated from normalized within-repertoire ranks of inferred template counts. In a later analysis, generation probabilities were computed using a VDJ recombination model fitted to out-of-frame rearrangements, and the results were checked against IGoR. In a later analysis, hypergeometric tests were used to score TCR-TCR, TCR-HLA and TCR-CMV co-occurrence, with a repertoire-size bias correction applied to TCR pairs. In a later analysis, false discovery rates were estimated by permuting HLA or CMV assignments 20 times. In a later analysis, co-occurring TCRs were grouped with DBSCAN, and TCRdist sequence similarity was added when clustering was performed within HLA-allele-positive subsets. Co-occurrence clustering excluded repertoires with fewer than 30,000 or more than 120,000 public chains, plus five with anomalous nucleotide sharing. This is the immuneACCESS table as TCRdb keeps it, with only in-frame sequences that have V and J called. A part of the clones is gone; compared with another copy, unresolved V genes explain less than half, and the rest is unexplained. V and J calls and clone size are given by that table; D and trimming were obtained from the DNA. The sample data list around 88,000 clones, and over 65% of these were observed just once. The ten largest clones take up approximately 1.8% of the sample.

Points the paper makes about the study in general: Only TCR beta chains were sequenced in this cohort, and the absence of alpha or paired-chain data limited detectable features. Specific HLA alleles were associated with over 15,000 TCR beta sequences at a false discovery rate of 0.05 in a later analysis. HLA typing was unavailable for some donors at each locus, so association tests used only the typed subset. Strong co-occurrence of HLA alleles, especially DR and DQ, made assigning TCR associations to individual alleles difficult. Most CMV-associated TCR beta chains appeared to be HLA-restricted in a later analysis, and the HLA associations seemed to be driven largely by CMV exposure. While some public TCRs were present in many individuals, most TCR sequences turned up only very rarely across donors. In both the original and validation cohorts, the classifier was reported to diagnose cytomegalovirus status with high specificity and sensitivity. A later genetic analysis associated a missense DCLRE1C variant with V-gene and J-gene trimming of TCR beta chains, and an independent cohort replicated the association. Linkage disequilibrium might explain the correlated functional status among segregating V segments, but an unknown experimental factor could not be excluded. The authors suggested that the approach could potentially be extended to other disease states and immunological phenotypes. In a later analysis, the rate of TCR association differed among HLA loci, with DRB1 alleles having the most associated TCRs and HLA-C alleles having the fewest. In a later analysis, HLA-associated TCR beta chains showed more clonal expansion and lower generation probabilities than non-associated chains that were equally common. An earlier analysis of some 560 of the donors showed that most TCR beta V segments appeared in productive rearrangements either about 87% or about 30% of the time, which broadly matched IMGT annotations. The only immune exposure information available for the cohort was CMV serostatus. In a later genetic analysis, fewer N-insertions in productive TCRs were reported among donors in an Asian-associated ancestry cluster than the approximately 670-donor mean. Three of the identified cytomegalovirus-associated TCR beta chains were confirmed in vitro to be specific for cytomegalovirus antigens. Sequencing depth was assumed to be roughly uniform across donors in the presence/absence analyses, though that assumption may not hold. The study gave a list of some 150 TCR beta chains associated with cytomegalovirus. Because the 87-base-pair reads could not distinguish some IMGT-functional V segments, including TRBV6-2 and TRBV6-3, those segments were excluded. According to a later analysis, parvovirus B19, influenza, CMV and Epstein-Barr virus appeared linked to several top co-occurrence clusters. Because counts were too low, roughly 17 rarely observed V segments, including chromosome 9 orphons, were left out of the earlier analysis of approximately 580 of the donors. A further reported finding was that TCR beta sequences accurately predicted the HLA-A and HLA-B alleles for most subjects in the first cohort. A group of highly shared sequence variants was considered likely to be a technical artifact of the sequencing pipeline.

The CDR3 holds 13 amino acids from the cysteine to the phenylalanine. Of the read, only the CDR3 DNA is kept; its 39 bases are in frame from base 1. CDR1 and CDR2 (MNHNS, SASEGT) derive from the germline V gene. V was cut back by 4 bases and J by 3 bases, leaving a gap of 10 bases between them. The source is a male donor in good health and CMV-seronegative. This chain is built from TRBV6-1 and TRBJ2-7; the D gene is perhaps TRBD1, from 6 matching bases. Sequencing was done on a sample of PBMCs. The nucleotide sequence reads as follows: TGTGCCAGCAGTGTCGGACAGTTCTACGAGCAGTACTTC. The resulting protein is CASSVGQFYEQYF.